The 27 T cell receptor beta chains below come from one sample, sequenced in a study of CD8 T cells in ankylosing spondylitis. Each CDR3 protein gets one entry after TCRdb re-called the 5' RACE reads with MiXCR. The data show hundreds of thousands of distinct CDR3 sequences, around 25% seen once. Specimen: blood, either unsorted or a sorted T cell fraction (not recorded which). The receptors were sampled from a male donor with ankylosing spondylitis or in good health (not recorded which).

This clonotype showed up many times. V gene TRBV7-8 combines with J gene TRBJ1-4; the D gene is possibly TRBD1 (5 bases). V was clipped by 0 bases and J by 7 bases, with 9 bases between them. Looked up from germline, CDR1 is SGHVS and CDR2 is FQNEAQ. CDR3 size: 14 residues. The CDR3 loop reads CASSLAGVTEKLFF. Written as DNA, the CDR3 is TGTGCCAGCAGCTTAGCAGGGGTGACTGAAAAACTGTTTTTT.

On this clonotype: It may be a read error: a sequence one base away is much more abundant. The chain uses TRBV7-3 and TRBJ2-1; the D is unclear. Germline values: CDR1 SGHTA, CDR2 FQGTGA. Trimming stripped 3 bases from V and 6 bases from J, with 9 bases between. This CDR3 is built from 13 residues. As DNA, the CDR3 is TGTGCCAGCAGCTTTACAGATTGCAATGAGCAGTTCTTC. This sequence encodes CASSFTDCNEQFF.

This chain connects TRBV29-1 to TRBJ2-1; 7 nucleotides agree with TRBD2. The CDR3 totals 16 residues. V shed 4 bases, J shed 0 bases, and the junction held 9 bases outside the gene matches. Germline loops: CDR1 SQVTM, CDR2 ANQGSEA. CDR3 nucleotide sequence: TGCAGCGTTGGGGGGAGGGCAAAGACCTCCTACAATGAGCAGTTCTTC. Translated, it gives CSVGGRAKTSYNEQFF.

This clonotype was picked up many times. The gene calls are TRBV20-1 and TRBJ2-5; D remains ambiguous. Trimming took 4 bases from V and 1 from J, leaving 13 bases between them. This CDR3 is 14 amino acids long. CDR1 is DFQATT, CDR2 SNEGSKA, per germline (reference sequence). CDR3 amino acids: CSANLHSIQETQYF. CDR3 bases: TGCAGTGCTAATCTCCACTCCATCCAAGAGACCCAGTACTTC.

This clonotype showed up many times. The chain combines TRBV4-2 with TRBJ2-7, with 11 bases lining up with TRBD2. J gave up 0 bases and V 0 bases, and 7 bases lay outside the gene matches. This CDR3 comprises 18 residues. Looked up from germline, CDR1 is LGHNA and CDR2 is YNFKEQ. CDR3 coding DNA: TGTGCCAGCAGCCAAGATCGGGGACTAGCGGAGAGCTCCTACGAGCAGTACTTC. Protein: CASSQDRGLAESSYEQYF.

This chain joins TRBV7-2 and TRBJ1-1; D not certain. From germline, CDR1 is SGHTA and CDR2 FQGNSA. The V end lost 3 bases, the J end lost 4 bases, and 12 bases lay between the germline ends. The CDR3 sequence is 14 residues long. This CDR3 reads CASSFAVLGTEAFF. CDR3 sequence (DNA): TGTGCCAGCAGCTTTGCGGTGCTGGGCACTGAAGCTTTCTTT. Supplemented by reference TRBV7-2 and TRBJ1-1, the full variable domain reads GAGVSQSPSNKVTEKGKDVELRCDPISGHTALYWYRQSLGQGLEFLIYFQGNSAPDKSGLPSDRFSAERTGGSVSTLTIQRTQQEDSAVYLCASSFAVLGTEAFFGQGTRLTVV.

This clonotype was observed many times. The chain links TRBV5-5 to TRBJ1-4; TRBD1 is a possible D gene (5 bases). The V gene's germline CDR1 is SGHKS and CDR2 YYEKEE (reference sequence). Trimming shortened V by 2 bases and J by 8 bases, and 13 bases separated the two germline ends. The CDR3 sequence is 14 residues long. The DNA of the CDR3 is TGTGCCAGCAGCTTCGGGGCCAGAGTAGAAAAACTGTTTTTT. It is translated as CASSFGARVEKLFF.

This clonotype came up once. A much more abundant neighbour one base away suggests this may be a read error. The DNA of the CDR3 is TGTGCCAGCAGTTACGGGGGTTCGCAGTATTTT. Translated: CASSYGGSQYF. This chain joins TRBV6-5 and TRBJ2-3, with D perhaps TRBD1 or TRBD2 (5 bases each). This CDR3 comprises 11 residues. From germline, CDR1 is MNHEY and CDR2 SVGAGI. Trimming took 2 bases from V and 10 from J, leaving 7 bases between them.

J is TRBJ2-1 and V is TRBV5-1; D is undetermined. V was shortened by 0 bases and J by 12 bases, with 13 bases between the two germline ends. This CDR3 has 13 amino acids. Germline V gene lookup returns CDR1 SGHRS and CDR2 YFSETQ. In DNA, the CDR3 is TGCGCCAGCAGCTTGGTTACGGACCCGGTGCAGTTCTTC. Its translation is CASSLVTDPVQFF. The entire variable domain, with the rest obtained from reference TRBV5-1 and TRBJ2-1, is as follows: KAGVTQTPRYLIKTRGQQVTLSCSPISGHRSVSWYQQTPGQGLQFLFEYFSETQRNKGNFPGRFSGRQFSNSRSEMNVSTLELGDSALYLCASSLVTDPVQFFGPGTRLTVL.

This clonotype was seen a handful of times. This chain joins TRBV20-1 and TRBJ2-7, with D perhaps matching TRBD2 (6 bases). Germline V lookup: CDR1 DFQATT, CDR2 SNEGSKA (reference sequence). Trimming removed 7 bases from V and 0 bases from J, with 13 bases in between. The CDR3 consists of 13 residues. CDR3 nucleotide sequence: TGCAGTGTATCGGGGAGGAGCTCCTACGAGCAGTACTTC. Amino acid sequence: CSVSGRSSYEQYF.

V usage is TRBV6-1 and J usage is TRBJ2-1; 11 bases are a match to TRBD2. Germline V gene lookup returns CDR1 MNHNS and CDR2 SASEGT. The V segment lost 6 bases and the J segment 4 bases; nucleotides outside the gene matches: 8. This CDR3 comprises 16 residues. CDR3 protein: CASRERTSGSYNEQFF. The CDR3 DNA reads as TGTGCCAGCAGGGAGAGGACTAGCGGGTCTTACAATGAGCAGTTCTTC.

This clonotype was detected many times. The V gene is TRBV5-1, the J gene TRBJ2-3; either TRBD1 or TRBD2 may supply D (5 bases each). Germline V lookup: CDR1 SGHRS, CDR2 YFSETQ. The CDR3 is 15 amino acids. Trimming took off 0 bases at V and 5 bases at J, with 13 bases between the two ends. This chain's CDR3 is CASSLGNTGGDTQYF. The CDR3 DNA is TGCGCCAGCAGCTTGGGGAATACTGGGGGAGATACGCAGTATTTT.

This clonotype was recorded many times. The V and J genes are TRBV14 and TRBJ1-4; 7 bases are shared with TRBD1. The length of the CDR3 is 15 residues. From germline, CDR1 is SGHDN and CDR2 FVKESK. The J segment lost 7 bases and the V segment lost 0 bases, leaving 5 bases of the junction unmatched. CDR3 DNA sequence: TGTGCCAGCAGCCAAGAACGACAGGGAGGTGAAAAACTGTTTTTT. Encoded protein: CASSQERQGGEKLFF.

There are many counts of this clonotype. The chain combines TRBV29-1 with TRBJ2-5, with unresolved D. The V gene lost 5 bases and the J gene lost 2 bases, with 9 bases spanning the gap. Germline CDR1 reads SQVTM; CDR2 reads ANQGSEA. CDR3 length equals 12 residues. CDR3 DNA sequence: TGCAGCGTTCTGACGGATCAAGAGACCCAGTACTTC. Its translation: CSVLTDQETQYF.

This clonotype occurred many times. The rearrangement joins TRBV20-1 to TRBJ2-7; D call uncertain. The CDR3 is 11 residues long. The germline V gene has CDR1 DFQATT and CDR2 SNEGSKA (reference sequence). Trimming took off 0 bases at V and 4 bases at J, with 4 bases between the two ends. The CDR3 region is CSARDAYEQYF. CDR3 DNA: TGCAGTGCTAGAGATGCGTACGAGCAGTACTTC.

This clonotype appeared many times. This chain connects TRBV20-1 to TRBJ2-7, with 7 positions matching TRBD2. CDR3 size: 14 residues. CDR1 and CDR2 (germline): DFQATT, SNEGSKA (reference sequence). The V and J ends lost 5 bases and 6 bases, in that order; junction bases with no gene match: 13. CDR3 coding DNA: TGCAGTGCTTCTCCGGGCGGACTAGGAATCGAGCAGTACTTC. This codes for CSASPGGLGIEQYF.

CDR3 sequence reads: CATSSLEAGRYNEQFF. CDR3 bases: TGTGCCACCAGCAGTTTGGAGGCGGGTCGATACAATGAGCAGTTCTTC. J is TRBJ2-1 and V is TRBV15; D might be TRBD2 (5 bases). Germline V lookup: CDR1 LNHNV, CDR2 YYDKDF (reference sequence). V gave up 3 bases and J gave up 4 bases, with 16 bases separating them. This CDR3 region has 16 residues.

The table lists this clonotype with many counts. The rearrangement joins TRBV3-1 to TRBJ2-1; 9 bases fit TRBD2. With V trimmed by 3 bases and J by 10 bases, 7 bases remained unmatched. Germline values: CDR1 LGHDT, CDR2 YNNKEL (reference sequence). There are 14 residues in the CDR3. CDR3 bases: TGTGCCAGCAGCCAGGGGCTAGCGGGAATGGAGCAGTTCTTC. Translation gives CASSQGLAGMEQFF.

This clonotype has ten or more counts. The J gene is TRBJ2-5, the V gene TRBV7-2, with D possibly being TRBD2 (5 bases). V was clipped by 5 bases and J by 1 base, with 11 bases between them. CDR3 length equals 14 residues. Germline values: CDR1 SGHTA, CDR2 FQGNSA. The CDR3 spells CASSPSLAQETQYF. CDR3 coding DNA: TGTGCCAGCAGCCCAAGTCTAGCCCAAGAGACCCAGTACTTC.

The chain links TRBV19 to TRBJ2-5; 8 nucleotides match TRBD1. The CDR3 covers 15 residues. Trimming cost V 5 bases and J 1 base; bases outside gene matches: 6. Germline loops: CDR1 LNHDA, CDR2 SQIVND (reference sequence). The CDR3, as DNA: TGTGCCAGTAGTCCCCAGGGGGCCACCCAAGAGACCCAGTACTTC. Its protein product is CASSPQGATQETQYF.

This clonotype showed up many times. The chain combines TRBV10-3 with TRBJ2-1; TRBD1 or TRBD2 may be the D gene (5 bases each). The CDR3 sequence is 13 residues long. Germline V gene data show CDR1 as ENHRY and CDR2 as SYGVKD. Trimming stripped 3 bases from V and 4 bases from J, with 7 bases between. The CDR3, as DNA: TGTGCCATCAGTGATGGGGGTTACAATGAGCAGTTCTTC. Its translation is CAISDGGYNEQFF.

This clonotype was counted at least ten times. The gene calls are TRBV9 and TRBJ2-1; TRBD2 matches 7 bases. V dropped 3 bases and J dropped 8; count of bases not matched to a gene: 5. The CDR3 runs to 13 residues. Germline V CDR1 and CDR2: SGDLS, YYNGEE. CDR3 amino acids: CASSGRGVDEQFF. In nucleotides, the CDR3 is TGTGCCAGCAGCGGTCGGGGGGTCGATGAGCAGTTCTTC.

This clonotype was seen repeatedly, ten times or more. J is TRBJ2-1 and V is TRBV14; 9 bases map to TRBD2. The CDR3 contains 19 residues. Losses at the gene ends were 1 base for V and 5 bases for J; bases not matched to a gene: 15. The germline CDR1 and CDR2 sequences are SGHDN and FVKESK. CDR3 DNA: TGTGCCAGCAGCCAAGGAAGTGGCGGGAGGGCCGAAAGAGACAATGAGCAGTTCTTC. It yields the protein CASSQGSGGRAERDNEQFF.

This clonotype was observed at least ten times. The gene calls are TRBV28 and TRBJ2-1; D is ambiguous. Germline V gene sequence: CDR1 MDHEN, CDR2 SYDVKM. Trimming removed 5 bases from V and 6 bases from J, with 14 bases in between. The CDR3 is 14 residues long. The CDR3 here is CASSPPRVGNEQFF. The CDR3 DNA is TGTGCCAGCAGTCCTCCAAGGGTTGGCAATGAGCAGTTCTTC.

The chain uses TRBV7-2 and TRBJ2-7; TRBD2 matches at 9 bases. The ends lost 2 bases at V and 2 bases at J; junction bases unmatched: 4. CDR1 is SGHTA and CDR2 is FQGNSA in the germline V gene. CDR3 length: 15 residues. The CDR3 reads CASSLLSSGAYEQYF. CDR3 in DNA: TGTGCCAGCAGCTTACTGTCTAGCGGGGCCTACGAGCAGTACTTC.

This clonotype showed up many times. The genes are TRBV29-1 and TRBJ1-5; TRBD1 is a possible D gene (5 bases). Germline V gives CDR1 SQVTM, CDR2 ANQGSEA. V shed 6 bases and J shed 3 bases, with 12 bases lying between them. The CDR3 is 13 amino acids. The CDR3 is CSVTTDSNQPQHF. The CDR3 bases are TGCAGCGTCACGACAGATTCCAATCAGCCCCAGCATTTT.

This chain joins TRBV10-3 and TRBJ1-1, with D tentatively TRBD1 (6 bases). V shed 6 bases and J shed 5 bases, with 13 bases lying between them. From germline, CDR1 is ENHRY and CDR2 SYGVKD. The CDR3 is 13 residues long. CDR3 sequence reads: CAIRRGGQTEAFF. The CDR3 region has the DNA TGTGCCATCAGGAGGGGGGGGCAAACTGAAGCTTTCTTT.